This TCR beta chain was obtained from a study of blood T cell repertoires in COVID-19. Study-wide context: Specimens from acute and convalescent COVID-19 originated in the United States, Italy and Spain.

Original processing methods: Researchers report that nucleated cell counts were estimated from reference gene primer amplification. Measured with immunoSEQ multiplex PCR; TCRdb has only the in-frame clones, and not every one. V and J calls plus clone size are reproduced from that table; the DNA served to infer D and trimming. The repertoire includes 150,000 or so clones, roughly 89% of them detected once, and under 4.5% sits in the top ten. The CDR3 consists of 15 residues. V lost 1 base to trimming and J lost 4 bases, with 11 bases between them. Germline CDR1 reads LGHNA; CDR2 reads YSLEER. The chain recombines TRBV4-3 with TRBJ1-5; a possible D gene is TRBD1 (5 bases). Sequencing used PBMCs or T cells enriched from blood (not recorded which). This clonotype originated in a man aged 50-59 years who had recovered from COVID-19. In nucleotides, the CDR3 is TGCGCCAGCAGCCAAGGGCTACAGGATAATCAGCCCCAGCATTTT. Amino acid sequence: CASSQGLQDNQPQHF.